The T cell receptor beta chain under discussion was sequenced for a study of blood T cell repertoires in COVID-19. Study summary: Samples came from the United States, Italy and Spain, spanning acute and convalescent COVID-19. The cDNA or gDNA used as material had been derived from T cells, B-cell-depleted T cells, or PBMCs.

Germline CDR1 reads MDHEN; CDR2 reads SYDVKM. The ends lost 8 bases at V and 6 bases at J; junction bases unmatched: 5. The length of the CDR3 is 12 residues. Original analysis: Estimated nucleated cell counts came from reference gene primer amplification. Some clones are missing from TCRdb's copy, which holds only in-frame ones; the method was immunoSEQ multiplex PCR. For V, J and clone size, that table is used; D and trimming come from the DNA. The repertoire holds around 350,000 clones, with around 84% as singletons. This TCR came from a human donor in a cohort sampled during active COVID-19. Sequencing used peripheral blood. This chain joins TRBV28 and TRBJ2-3; 7 nucleotides agree with TRBD2. CDR3 sequence (DNA): TGTGCCAGCGGGGGGGTTGAGGATACGCAGTATTTT. Residues: CASGGVEDTQYF.